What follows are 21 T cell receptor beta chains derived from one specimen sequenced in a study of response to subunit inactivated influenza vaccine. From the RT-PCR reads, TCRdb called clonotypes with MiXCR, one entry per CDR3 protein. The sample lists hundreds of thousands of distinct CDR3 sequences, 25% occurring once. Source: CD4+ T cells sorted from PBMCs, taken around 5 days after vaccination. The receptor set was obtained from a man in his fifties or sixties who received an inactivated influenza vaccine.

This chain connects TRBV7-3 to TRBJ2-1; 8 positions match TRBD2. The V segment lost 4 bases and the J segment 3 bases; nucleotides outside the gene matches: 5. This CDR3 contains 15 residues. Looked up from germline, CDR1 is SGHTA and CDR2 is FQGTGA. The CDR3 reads CASSSIAGHYNEQFF. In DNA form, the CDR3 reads TGTGCCAGCAGCTCCATAGCGGGGCACTACAATGAGCAGTTCTTC.

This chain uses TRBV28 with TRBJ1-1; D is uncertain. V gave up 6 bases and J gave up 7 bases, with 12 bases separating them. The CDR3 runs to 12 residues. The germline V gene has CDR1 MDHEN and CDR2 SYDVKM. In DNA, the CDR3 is TGTGCCAGCAGCTACGGACGGATTGAAGCTTTCTTT. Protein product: CASSYGRIEAFF.

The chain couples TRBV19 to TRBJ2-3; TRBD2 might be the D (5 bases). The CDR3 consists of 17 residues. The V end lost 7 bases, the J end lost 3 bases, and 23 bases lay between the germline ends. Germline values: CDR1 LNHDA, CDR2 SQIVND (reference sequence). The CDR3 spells CASTIPRERQSTDTQYF. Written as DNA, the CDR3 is TGTGCCAGTACCATCCCGAGGGAGCGGCAATCGACAGATACGCAGTATTTT.

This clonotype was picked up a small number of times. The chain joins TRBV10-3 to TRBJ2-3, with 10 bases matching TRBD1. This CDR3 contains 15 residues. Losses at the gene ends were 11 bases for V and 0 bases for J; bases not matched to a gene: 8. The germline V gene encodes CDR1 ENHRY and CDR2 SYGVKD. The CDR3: CAVGQGTSSTDTQYF. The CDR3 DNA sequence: TGTGCCGTGGGACAGGGGACTTCTAGCACAGATACGCAGTATTTT.

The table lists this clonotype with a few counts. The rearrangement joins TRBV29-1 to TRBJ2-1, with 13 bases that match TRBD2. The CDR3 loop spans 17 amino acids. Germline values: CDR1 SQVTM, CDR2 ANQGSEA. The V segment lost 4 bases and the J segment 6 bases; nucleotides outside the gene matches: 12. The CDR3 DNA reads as TGCAGCGTTGGGGTGATTCGGGGACTAGCGGGACCCAATGAGCAGTTCTTC. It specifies CSVGVIRGLAGPNEQFF.

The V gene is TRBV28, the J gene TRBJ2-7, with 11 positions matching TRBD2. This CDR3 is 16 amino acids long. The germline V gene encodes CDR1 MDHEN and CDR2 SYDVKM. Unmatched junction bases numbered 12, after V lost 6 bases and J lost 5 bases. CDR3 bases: TGTGCCAGCAGGCCACCACTACTAGCGGGAGTTAACGAGCAGTACTTC. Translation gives CASRPPLLAGVNEQYF.

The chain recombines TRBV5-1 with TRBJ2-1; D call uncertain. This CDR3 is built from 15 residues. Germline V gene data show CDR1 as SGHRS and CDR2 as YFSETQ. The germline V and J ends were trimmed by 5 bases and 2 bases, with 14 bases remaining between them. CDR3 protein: CASRFDGSPYNEQFF. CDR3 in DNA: TGCGCCAGCAGGTTTGACGGATCACCCTACAATGAGCAGTTCTTC.

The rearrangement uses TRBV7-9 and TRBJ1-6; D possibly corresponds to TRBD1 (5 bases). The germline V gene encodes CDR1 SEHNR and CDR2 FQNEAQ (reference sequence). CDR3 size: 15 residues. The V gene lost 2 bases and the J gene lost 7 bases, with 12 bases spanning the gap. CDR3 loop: CASSLWGRENSPLHF. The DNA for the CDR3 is TGTGCCAGCAGCTTATGGGGCAGAGAGAATTCACCCCTCCACTTT.

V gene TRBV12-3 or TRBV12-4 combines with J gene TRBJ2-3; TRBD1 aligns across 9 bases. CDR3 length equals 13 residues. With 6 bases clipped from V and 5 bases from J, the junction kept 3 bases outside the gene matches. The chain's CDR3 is CASRQGAVDTQYF. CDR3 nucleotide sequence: TGTGCCAGCAGACAGGGGGCGGTAGATACGCAGTATTTT.

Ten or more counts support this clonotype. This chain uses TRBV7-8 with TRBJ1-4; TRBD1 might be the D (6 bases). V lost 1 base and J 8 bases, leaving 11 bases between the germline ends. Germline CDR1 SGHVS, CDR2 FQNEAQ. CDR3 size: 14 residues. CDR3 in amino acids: CASSLDRATEKLFF. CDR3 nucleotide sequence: TGTGCCAGCAGCTTAGACAGGGCCACGGAAAAACTGTTTTTT.

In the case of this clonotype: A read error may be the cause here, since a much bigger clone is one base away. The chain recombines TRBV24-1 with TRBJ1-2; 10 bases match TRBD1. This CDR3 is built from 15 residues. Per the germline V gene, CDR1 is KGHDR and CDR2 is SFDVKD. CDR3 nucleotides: TGTACCACCAGTGATCGCGGACAGGGGGACTATGGCTACACCTTC. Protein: CTTSDRGQGDYGYTF.

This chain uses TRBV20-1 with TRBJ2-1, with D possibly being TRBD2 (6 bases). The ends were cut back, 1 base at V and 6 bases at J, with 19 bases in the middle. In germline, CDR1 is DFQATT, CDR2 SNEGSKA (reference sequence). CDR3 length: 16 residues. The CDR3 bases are TGCAGTGCTAGAGGGAGGGACTTCTTGAATTTCAATGAGCAGTTCTTC. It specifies CSARGRDFLNFNEQFF.

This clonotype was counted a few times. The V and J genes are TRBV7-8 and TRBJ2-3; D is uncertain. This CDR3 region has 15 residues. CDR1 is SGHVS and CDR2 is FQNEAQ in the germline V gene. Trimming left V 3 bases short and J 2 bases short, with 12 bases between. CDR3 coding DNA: TGTGCCAGCAGCTTTTCCGGAACTTTCACAGATACGCAGTATTTT. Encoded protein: CASSFSGTFTDTQYF.

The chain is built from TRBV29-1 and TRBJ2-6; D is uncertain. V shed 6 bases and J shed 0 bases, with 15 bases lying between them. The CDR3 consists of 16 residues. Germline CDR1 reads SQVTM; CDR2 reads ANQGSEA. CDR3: CSVTVGAHSGANVLTF. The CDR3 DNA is TGCAGCGTCACCGTCGGTGCTCACTCTGGGGCCAACGTCCTGACTTTC.

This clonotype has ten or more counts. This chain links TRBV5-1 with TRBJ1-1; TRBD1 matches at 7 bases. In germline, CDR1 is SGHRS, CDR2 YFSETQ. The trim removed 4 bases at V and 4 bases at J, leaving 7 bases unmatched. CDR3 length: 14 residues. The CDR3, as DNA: TGCGCCAGCAGCGACAGCCCAGGGGGCACTGAAGCTTTCTTT. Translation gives CASSDSPGGTEAFF. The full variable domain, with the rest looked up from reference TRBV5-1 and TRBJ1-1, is KAGVTQTPRYLIKTRGQQVTLSCSPISGHRSVSWYQQTPGQGLQFLFEYFSETQRNKGNFPGRFSGRQFSNSRSEMNVSTLELGDSALYLCASSDSPGGTEAFFGQGTRLTVV.

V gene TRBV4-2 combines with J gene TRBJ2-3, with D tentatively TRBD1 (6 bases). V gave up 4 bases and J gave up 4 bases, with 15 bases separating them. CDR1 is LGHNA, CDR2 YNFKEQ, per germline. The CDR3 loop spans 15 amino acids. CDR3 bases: TGTGCCAGCAGCCTGCGAATAGGGGGACCAGATACGCAGTATTTT. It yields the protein CASSLRIGGPDTQYF.

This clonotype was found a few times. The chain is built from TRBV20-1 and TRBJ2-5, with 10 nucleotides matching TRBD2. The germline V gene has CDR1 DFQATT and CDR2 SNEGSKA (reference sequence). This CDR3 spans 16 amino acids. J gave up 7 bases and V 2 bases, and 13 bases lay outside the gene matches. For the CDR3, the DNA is TGCAGTGCTAGACCTACTCTAGCGGGAGCGAGAGGGACCCAGTACTTC. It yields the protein CSARPTLAGARGTQYF.

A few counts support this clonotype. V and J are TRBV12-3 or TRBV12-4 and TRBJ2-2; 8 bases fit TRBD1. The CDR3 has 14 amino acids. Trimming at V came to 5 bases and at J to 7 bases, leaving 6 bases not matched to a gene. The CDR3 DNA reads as TGTGCCAGCAGTGCGCAGGGGGCGATCGGGGAGCTGTTTTTT. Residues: CASSAQGAIGELFF.

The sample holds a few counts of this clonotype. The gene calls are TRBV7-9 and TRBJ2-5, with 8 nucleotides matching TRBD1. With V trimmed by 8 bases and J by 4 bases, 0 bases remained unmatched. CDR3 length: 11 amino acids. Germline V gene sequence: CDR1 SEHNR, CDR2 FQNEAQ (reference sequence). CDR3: CASQGAETQYF. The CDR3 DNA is TGTGCCAGCCAGGGGGCAGAGACCCAGTACTTC.

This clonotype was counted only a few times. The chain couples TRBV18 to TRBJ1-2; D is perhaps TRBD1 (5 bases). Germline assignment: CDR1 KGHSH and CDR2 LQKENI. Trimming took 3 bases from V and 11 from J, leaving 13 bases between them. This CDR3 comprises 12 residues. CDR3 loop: CASSPQGTWYTF. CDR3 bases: TGTGCCAGCTCACCCCAGGGTACCTGGTACACCTTC.

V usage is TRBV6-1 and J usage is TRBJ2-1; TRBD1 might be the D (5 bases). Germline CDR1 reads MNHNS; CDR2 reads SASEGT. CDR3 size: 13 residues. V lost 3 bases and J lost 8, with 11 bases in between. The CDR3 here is CASSEGPGDEQFF. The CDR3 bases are TGTGCCAGCAGTGAGGGGCCTGGCGATGAGCAGTTCTTC.